Presented here are 30 T cell receptor beta chains from one specimen sequenced in a study of breast tumors, draining lymph nodes, adjacent tissues. One entry per CDR3 protein, called by TCRdb with MiXCR from the multiplex PCR reads. Of around 25,000 distinct CDR3 sequences in the sample, around 25% were seen once. Sequenced material: breast tumor tissue. The receptors come from a female donor with breast cancer. Some clones in this sample may be carry-over from other donors' samples.

There are a few counts of this clonotype. Since a much larger clone is just one base distant, this may be a read error. Because the CDR3 is missing its conserved closing phenylalanine or tryptophan, this is likely a read error. The chain uses TRBV11-3 and TRBJ2-1; 7 nucleotides line up with TRBD2. Germline assignment: CDR1 SGHNT and CDR2 YENEEA. V gave up 5 bases and J gave up 0 bases; unmatched junction bases: 10. The CDR3 totals 17 residues. Here the CDR3 reads CASSILAAHISYNEQFL. As DNA, the CDR3 is TGTGCCAGCAGCATCCTAGCGGCCCATATCTCCTACAATGAGCAGTTCCTC.

This clonotype was counted ten times or more. V is TRBV5-1 and J is TRBJ2-3; the D gene could be TRBD1 or TRBD2 (5 bases each). From germline, CDR1 is SGHRS and CDR2 YFSETQ. This CDR3 comprises 14 residues. The germline V and J ends were trimmed by 4 bases and 8 bases, with 17 bases remaining between them. The DNA for the CDR3 is TGCGCCAGCAGCCCCGGGACGGGTATGGTTACGCAGTATTTT. Protein: CASSPGTGMVTQYF.

This clonotype was observed at least ten times. The rearrangement joins TRBV5-1 to TRBJ1-4, with D unclear. Between the trimmed V and J ends, which lost 0 bases and 11 bases, there was a span of 11 bases. Per germline, CDR1 SGHRS and CDR2 YFSETQ. The CDR3 runs to 13 residues. This CDR3 reads CASSLDRGGKLFF. The CDR3 DNA reads TGCGCCAGCAGCTTGGACAGAGGAGGGAAACTGTTTTTT.

About this clonotype itself: A much larger clone differs by one base, so this may be a read error. The chain couples TRBV7-2 to TRBJ2-5, with TRBD1 identical over 7 bases. Germline lookup yields CDR1 SGHTA and CDR2 FQGNSA. This CDR3 comprises 15 residues. CDR3 sequence (DNA): TGTGCCAGCGGCTTATCCCCTGACAGGGTAGAGACCCAGTACTTC. Amino acids: CASGLSPDRVETQYF.

This clonotype was seen ten or more times. V is TRBV12-3 or TRBV12-4 and J is TRBJ2-7; the D is unclear. CDR3 length: 12 amino acids. The V and J ends lost 3 bases and 4 bases respectively, with 7 bases between them. The CDR3 nucleotides are TGTGCCAGCAGTTTCCAGGAATACGAGCAGTACTTC. This encodes CASSFQEYEQYF.

This clonotype was seen many times. The rearrangement links TRBV7-9 to TRBJ2-3; tentative D call: TRBD1 (5 bases). Trimming left V 1 base short and J 3 bases short, with 17 bases between. Germline CDR1 SEHNR, CDR2 FQNEAQ (reference sequence). The CDR3 is made up of 17 amino acids. As DNA, the CDR3 is TGTGCCAGCAGCTTAGTTGGTAAGGGGCGCTTGACAGATACGCAGTATTTT. Translating gives CASSLVGKGRLTDTQYF.

This clonotype was seen repeatedly, ten times or more. The rearrangement uses TRBV7-2 and TRBJ2-3; D gene unclear. The germline gives CDR1 SGHTA, CDR2 FQGNSA. V was clipped by 1 base and J by 0 bases, with 5 bases between them. This CDR3 contains 14 residues. In DNA form, the CDR3 reads TGTGCCAGCAGCTTAGGACATAGCACAGATACGCAGTATTTT. It encodes CASSLGHSTDTQYF.

This clonotype was observed at least ten times. The chain joins TRBV19 to TRBJ2-7; D unclear. Trimming cost V 10 bases and J 6 bases, with 19 bases left between them. CDR1 is LNHDA and CDR2 is SQIVND in the germline V gene (reference sequence). The CDR3 sequence is 13 residues long. CDR3 region: CATGGAGLREQYF. DNA for the CDR3: TGTGCCACTGGTGGTGCAGGTCTACGCGAGCAGTACTTC.

This clonotype was observed at least ten times. The chain carries TRBV2 and TRBJ1-2; D is perhaps TRBD1 (6 bases). Trimming removed 7 bases at V and 2 bases at J, with 11 bases between. In germline, CDR1 is SNHLY, CDR2 FYNNEI. CDR3 length: 13 amino acids. This CDR3 is CASIAQGNYGYTF. The DNA for the CDR3 is TGTGCCAGCATCGCACAGGGCAACTATGGCTACACCTTC.

Ten or more counts support this clonotype. This sequence joins TRBV6-6 and TRBJ1-2, with D possibly TRBD1 on 6 matching bases. Germline lookup yields CDR1 MNHNY and CDR2 SVGAGI (reference sequence). V was pared by 6 bases and J by 9 bases, with 14 bases between. This CDR3 comprises 12 residues. CDR3 residues: CASSFGQRRYTF. The CDR3 DNA is TGTGCCAGCAGCTTCGGACAGCGACGCTACACCTTC.

This clonotype was counted ten times or more. The chain recombines TRBV13 with TRBJ1-5; D not certain. This CDR3 comprises 12 residues. V was clipped by 0 bases and J by 4 bases, with 1 base between them. CDR1 PRHDT and CDR2 FYEKMQ come from the germline V gene (reference sequence). This CDR3 reads CASSLGNQPQHF. DNA of the CDR3: TGTGCCAGCAGCTTAGGGAATCAGCCCCAGCATTTT.

This clonotype was observed at least ten times. This chain connects TRBV18 to TRBJ2-1; no definite D call. Germline-derived CDR1 and CDR2 are KGHSH and LQKENI. V was clipped by 0 bases and J by 7 bases, with 7 bases between them. CDR3 size: 13 residues. The CDR3 is CASSPPGFNEQFF. DNA of the CDR3: TGTGCCAGCTCACCACCGGGGTTTAATGAGCAGTTCTTC.

This clonotype is categorized as medium-sized. The V and J genes are TRBV12-3 or TRBV12-4 and TRBJ1-6; D call uncertain. The ends were cut back, 6 bases at V and 9 bases at J, with 9 bases in the middle. There are 12 residues in the CDR3. The CDR3 DNA follows: TGTGCCAGCAGGCTCCGGGGTTCACCCCTCCACTTT. Its translation: CASRLRGSPLHF.

This clonotype showed up many times. The chain couples TRBV6-4 to TRBJ1-2; D gene unclear. With 6 bases removed from V and 3 bases from J, the gap between germline ends came to 26 bases. Germline V gene data show CDR1 as MRHNA and CDR2 as SNTAGT. CDR3 length: 18 amino acids. The CDR3 spells CASSAVSGPPLSDYGYTF. The CDR3 DNA is TGTGCCAGCAGCGCAGTTTCCGGACCGCCTTTATCGGACTATGGCTACACCTTC.

There are many counts of this clonotype. This chain links TRBV7-9 with TRBJ2-1; D not certain. The germline gives CDR1 SEHNR, CDR2 FQNEAQ (reference sequence). The germline V and J ends were trimmed by 5 bases and 3 bases, with 35 bases remaining between them. The CDR3 is 22 amino acids. As DNA, the CDR3 is TGTGCCAGCAGCCACGGTCCCCAACTGATAGCCGAGACTCCTCGCCACTACAATGAGCAGTTCTTC. This gives the protein CASSHGPQLIAETPRHYNEQFF.

This clonotype was picked up many times. The chain has TRBV27 and TRBJ1-6; TRBD1 matches at 7 bases. CDR3 size: 17 residues. Germline V gene lookup returns CDR1 MNHEY and CDR2 SMNVEV (reference sequence). V lost 5 bases and J lost 0; bases outside the gene matches: 7. As DNA, the CDR3 is TGTGCCAGCAGTCGAGGACAGGACCTCTCCTATAATTCACCCCTCCACTTT. Translation gives CASSRGQDLSYNSPLHF.

This clonotype counts as medium-sized. V gene TRBV2 combines with J gene TRBJ2-5; D possibly corresponds to TRBD2 (6 bases). CDR3 length equals 15 residues. Germline V gene lookup returns CDR1 SNHLY and CDR2 FYNNEI. The ends were cut back, 2 bases at V and 5 bases at J, with 15 bases in the middle. CDR3 sequence: CASSERTGGRETQYF. The CDR3 nucleotides read TGTGCCAGCAGTGAAAGAACAGGAGGGAGGGAGACCCAGTACTTC. Together with reference TRBV2 and TRBJ2-5, the CDR3 gives the full variable domain: EPEVTQTPSHQVTQMGQEVILRCVPISNHLYFYWYRQILGQKVEFLVSFYNNEISEKSEIFDDQFSVERPDGSNFTLKIRSTKLEDSAMYFCASSERTGGRETQYFGPGTRLLVL.

This clonotype was counted at least ten times. The chain links TRBV6-1 to TRBJ1-2; D unresolved. The CDR3 length is 15 residues. V was cut by 9 bases and J by 7 bases, with 24 bases left in between. CDR1 is MNHNS, CDR2 SASEGT, per germline. CDR3 region: CASSDIGRSAFGYTF. CDR3 in DNA: TGTGCCAGTAGCGATATCGGACGGAGCGCTTTTGGCTACACCTTC.

This clonotype was seen a single time. A much larger clone sits a single nucleotide away, making a read error possible. This likely comes from a read error, as the CDR3 has no conserved phenylalanine or tryptophan at its end. The rearrangement links TRBV3-1 to TRBJ2-2; D is perhaps TRBD1 (5 bases). Per the germline V gene, CDR1 is LGHDT and CDR2 is YNNKEL (reference sequence). Trimming took off 8 bases at V and 0 bases at J, with 10 bases between the two ends. The length of the CDR3 is 14 residues. The CDR3 loop is CASQGTPNTGELFV. In DNA, the CDR3 is TGTGCCAGCCAGGGCACCCCGAACACCGGGGAGCTGTTTGTT.

This clonotype was found many times. The DNA for the CDR3 is TGTGCCAGCAGCTTAGCGGCGGGGGTAGCGGGAGAGGAGCAGTACTTC. Translation gives CASSLAAGVAGEEQYF. The rearrangement links TRBV7-2 to TRBJ2-7; 9 nucleotides align to TRBD2. This CDR3 has 16 residues. J gave up 7 bases and V 0 bases, and 10 bases lay outside the gene matches. Germline V gene data show CDR1 as SGHTA and CDR2 as FQGNSA.

This clonotype appeared many times. The rearrangement links TRBV6-6 to TRBJ1-5, with unresolved D. Trimming cost V 0 bases and J 1 base, with 13 bases left between them. CDR1 and CDR2 from the germline V gene are MNHNY and SVGAGI (reference sequence). This CDR3 comprises 17 residues. CDR3 sequence reads: CASSYSSGIESNQPQHF. CDR3 nucleotide sequence: TGTGCCAGCAGTTACTCATCGGGAATCGAAAGCAATCAGCCCCAGCATTTT.

This clonotype was counted ten times or more. The rearrangement links TRBV6-1 to TRBJ1-5; D is perhaps TRBD1 (6 bases). The CDR3 contains 15 residues. Germline CDR1 is MNHNS and CDR2 is SASEGT. V was pared by 6 bases and J by 1 base, with 13 bases between. The CDR3 region is CASRLQGYSNQPQHF. In DNA, the CDR3 is TGTGCCAGCAGGTTACAGGGATACAGCAATCAGCCCCAGCATTTT.

With respect to this clonotype: A junction boundary mismatches the germline segment, possibly from a read error. This chain connects TRBV5-1 to TRBJ2-7; 10 positions agree with TRBD2. Germline CDR1 and CDR2: SGHRS and YFSETQ. The CDR3 length is 17 residues. The CDR3 coding sequence is TGCGCCAGCAGGAGGAGCCTAGCGGGAGATTGGGCCGGGGAGCTGTACTTC. Translation gives CASRRSLAGDWAGELYF.

This clonotype was observed many times. This sequence joins TRBV5-1 and TRBJ2-3; 10 nucleotides line up with TRBD1. The germline CDR1 and CDR2 sequences are SGHRS and YFSETQ. This CDR3 is 18 amino acids long. J lost 0 bases, V lost 1 base, and 8 bases had no gene match. The CDR3: CASSLYPPGQGSTDTQYF. The CDR3 nucleotides read TGCGCCAGCAGCTTGTATCCACCGGGACAGGGGAGCACAGATACGCAGTATTTT.

This clonotype was detected only a few times. CDR3 amino acids: CAWSVEPGRTLLPGELFF. Here the CDR3 DNA reads TGTGCCTGGAGTGTTGAACCAGGGCGGACCCTCCTACCCGGGGAGCTGTTTTTT. The rearrangement joins TRBV30 to TRBJ2-2; TRBD1 might be the D (5 bases). CDR1 and CDR2 from the germline V gene are GTSNPN and SVGIG (reference sequence). The CDR3 spans 18 residues. The germline V and J ends were trimmed by 0 bases and 6 bases, with 23 bases remaining between them.

As to this clonotype: A single base separates this from a much larger clone, so it may be a read error. The genes are TRBV27 and TRBJ2-1; D remains ambiguous. The CDR3 sequence is 13 residues long. V gave up 5 bases and J gave up 2 bases, with 7 bases separating them. Per germline, CDR1 MNHEY and CDR2 SMNVEV (reference sequence). CDR3 sequence reads: CASSPTPYNEQFF. The CDR3, as DNA: TGTGCCAGCAGTCCGACCCCCTACAATGAGCAGTTCTTC.

In its sample, this clonotype was seen many times. The V call is TRBV20-1, the J call TRBJ1-4; TRBD1 is a possible D gene (5 bases). Trimming pared 0 bases from V and 8 bases from J, leaving 7 bases between. Germline V gene lookup returns CDR1 DFQATT and CDR2 SNEGSKA (reference sequence). The CDR3 contains 12 residues. CDR3 DNA: TGCAGTGCTAGAGACAAGGGGGAAAAACTGTTTTTT. Translated, it gives CSARDKGEKLFF.

This clonotype was observed at least ten times. This chain uses TRBV6-2 or TRBV6-3 with TRBJ2-3, with D hard to call. Trimming shortened V by 3 bases and J by 4 bases, and 14 bases separated the two germline ends. The CDR3 sequence is 15 residues long. Germline values: CDR1 MNHEY, CDR2 SVGEGT. The CDR3 DNA is TGTGCCAGCAGTTATGGCCGAGCTGAGGCAGATACGCAGTATTTT. As protein: CASSYGRAEADTQYF.

In this sample, this clonotype is medium-sized. This rearrangement joins TRBV6-4 to TRBJ2-3, with D uncertain. V was trimmed by 4 bases and J by 0 bases, leaving 5 bases between them. Per germline, CDR1 MRHNA and CDR2 SNTAGT. There are 13 residues in the CDR3. Here the CDR3 DNA reads TGTGCCAGCAGTGTTCCTAGCACAGATACGCAGTATTTT. Protein product: CASSVPSTDTQYF.

CDR3 loop: CASSPRQGVNSGNTIYF. The CDR3 DNA follows: TGTGCCAGTAGTCCCAGACAGGGGGTGAACTCTGGAAACACCATATATTTT. V is TRBV19 and J is TRBJ1-3, with TRBD1 identical over 9 bases. CDR1 and CDR2 from the germline V gene are LNHDA and SQIVND (reference sequence). The V segment lost 5 bases and the J segment 0 bases; nucleotides outside the gene matches: 8. The CDR3 is made up of 17 amino acids.